This T cell receptor (beta chain) was recorded in a study of blood T cell repertoires in COVID-19. Trimming stripped 6 bases from V and 7 bases from J, with 18 bases between. The V gene's germline CDR1 is SNHLY and CDR2 FYNNEI. The CDR3 consists of 15 residues. Method: immunoSEQ multiplex PCR; TCRdb's copy keeps in-frame clones and lacks some. The table records more than 300,000 clones, around 91% of them present only once. This clone has a single count. This chain connects TRBV2 to TRBJ2-2, with TRBD2 as a possible D gene (7 bases). The sequencing sample was made of peripheral blood. The TCR originated in a young woman who had recovered from COVID-19. In DNA form, the CDR3 reads TGTGCCAGCAGAGACGGGGGGCGCAGTAACGGGGAGCTGTTTTTT. Its translation is CASRDGGRSNGELFF.